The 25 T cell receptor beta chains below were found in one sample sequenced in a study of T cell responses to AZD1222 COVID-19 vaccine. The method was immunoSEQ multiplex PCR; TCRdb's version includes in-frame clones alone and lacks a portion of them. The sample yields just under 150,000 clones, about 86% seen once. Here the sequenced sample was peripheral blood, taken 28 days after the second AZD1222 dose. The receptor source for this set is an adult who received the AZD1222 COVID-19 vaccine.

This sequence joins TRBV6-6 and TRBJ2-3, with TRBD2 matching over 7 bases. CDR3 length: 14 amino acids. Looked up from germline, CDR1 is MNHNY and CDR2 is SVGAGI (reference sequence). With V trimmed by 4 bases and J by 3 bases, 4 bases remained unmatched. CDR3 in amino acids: CASSFGGGTDTQYF. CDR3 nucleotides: TGTGCCAGCAGTTTTGGGGGAGGGACAGATACGCAGTATTTT.

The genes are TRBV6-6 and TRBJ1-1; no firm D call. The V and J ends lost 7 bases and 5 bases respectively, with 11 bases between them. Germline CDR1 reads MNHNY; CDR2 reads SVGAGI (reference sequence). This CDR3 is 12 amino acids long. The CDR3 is CASTSDGTEAFF. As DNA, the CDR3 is TGTGCCAGCACCTCGGACGGAACTGAAGCTTTCTTT.

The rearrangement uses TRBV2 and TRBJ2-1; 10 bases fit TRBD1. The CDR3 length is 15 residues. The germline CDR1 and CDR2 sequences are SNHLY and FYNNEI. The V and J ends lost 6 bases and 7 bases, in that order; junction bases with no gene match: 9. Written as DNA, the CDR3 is TGTGCCAGCAGCTCGCGGGACAGGGGAGAGAATGAGCAGTTCTTC. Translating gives CASSSRDRGENEQFF.

The CDR3 coding sequence is TGTGCCAGCAGCCGACTAGATAAGTACGAGCAGTACTTC. Translated, it gives CASSRLDKYEQYF. The chain uses TRBV27 and TRBJ2-7; possibly TRBD2 for D (6 bases). The germline V gene has CDR1 MNHEY and CDR2 SMNVEV (reference sequence). Trimming stripped 6 bases from V and 4 bases from J, with 13 bases between. CDR3 length: 13 residues.

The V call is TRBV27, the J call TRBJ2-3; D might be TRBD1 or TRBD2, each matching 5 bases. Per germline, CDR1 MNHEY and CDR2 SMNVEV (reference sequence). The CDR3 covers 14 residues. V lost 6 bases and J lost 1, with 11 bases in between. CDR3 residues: CASSRWDRTDTQYF. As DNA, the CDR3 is TGTGCCAGCAGCCGATGGGACCGCACAGATACGCAGTATTTT.

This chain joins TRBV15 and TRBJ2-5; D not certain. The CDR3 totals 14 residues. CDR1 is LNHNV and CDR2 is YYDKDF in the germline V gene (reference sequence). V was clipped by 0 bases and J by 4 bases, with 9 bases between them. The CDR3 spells CATSRDPGVETQYF. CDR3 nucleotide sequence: TGTGCCACCAGCAGAGATCCAGGAGTAGAGACCCAGTACTTC.

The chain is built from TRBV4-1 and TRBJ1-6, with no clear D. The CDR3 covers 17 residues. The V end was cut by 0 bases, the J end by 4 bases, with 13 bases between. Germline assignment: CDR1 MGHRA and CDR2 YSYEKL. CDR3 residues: CASSQDSTSRYNSPLHF. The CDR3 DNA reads TGCGCCAGCAGCCAAGATAGCACATCTAGATATAATTCACCCCTCCACTTT.

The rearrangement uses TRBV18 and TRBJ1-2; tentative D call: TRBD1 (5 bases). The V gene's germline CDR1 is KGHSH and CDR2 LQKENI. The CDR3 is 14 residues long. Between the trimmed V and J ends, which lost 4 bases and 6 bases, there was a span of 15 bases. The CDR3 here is CASSQSYQGHGYTF. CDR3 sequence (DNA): TGTGCCAGCTCACAGTCTTATCAGGGCCATGGCTACACCTTC.

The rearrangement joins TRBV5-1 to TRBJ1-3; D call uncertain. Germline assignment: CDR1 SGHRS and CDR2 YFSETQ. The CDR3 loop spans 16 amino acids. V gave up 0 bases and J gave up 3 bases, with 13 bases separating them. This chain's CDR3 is CASSLVGQSFGNTIYF. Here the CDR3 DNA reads TGCGCCAGCAGCTTGGTTGGTCAGAGTTTTGGAAACACCATATATTTT.

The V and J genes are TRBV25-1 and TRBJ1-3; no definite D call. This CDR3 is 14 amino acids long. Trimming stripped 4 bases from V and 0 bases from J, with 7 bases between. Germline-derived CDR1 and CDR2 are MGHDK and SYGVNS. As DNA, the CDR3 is TGTGCCAGCAGTGCCCCTTCCTCTGGAAACACCATATATTTT. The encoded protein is CASSAPSSGNTIYF.

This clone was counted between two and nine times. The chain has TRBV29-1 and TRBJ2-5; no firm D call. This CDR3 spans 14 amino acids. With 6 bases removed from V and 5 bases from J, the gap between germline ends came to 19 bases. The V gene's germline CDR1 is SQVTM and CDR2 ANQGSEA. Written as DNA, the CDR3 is TGCAGCGTCGAGCCTGGGTCCGTAGGGGAGACCCAGTACTTC. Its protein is CSVEPGSVGETQYF.

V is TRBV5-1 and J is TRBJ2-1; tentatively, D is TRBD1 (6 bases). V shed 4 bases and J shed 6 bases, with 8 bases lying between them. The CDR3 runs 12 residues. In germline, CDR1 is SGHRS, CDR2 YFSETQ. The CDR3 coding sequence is TGCGCCAGCAGCCTACAGGGCAATGAGCAGTTCTTC. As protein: CASSLQGNEQFF.

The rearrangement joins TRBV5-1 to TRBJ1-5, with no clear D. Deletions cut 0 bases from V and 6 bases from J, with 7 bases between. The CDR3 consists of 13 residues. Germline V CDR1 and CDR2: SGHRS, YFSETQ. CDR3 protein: CASSLGRGQPQHF. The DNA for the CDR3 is TGCGCCAGCAGCTTGGGGCGGGGTCAGCCCCAGCATTTT.

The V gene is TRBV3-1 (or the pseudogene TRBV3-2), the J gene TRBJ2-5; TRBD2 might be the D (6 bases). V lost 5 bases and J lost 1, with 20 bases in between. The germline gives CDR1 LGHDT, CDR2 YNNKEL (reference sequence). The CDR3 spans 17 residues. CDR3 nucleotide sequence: TGTGCCAGCAGCTCCCGGCGGGGACGGGCCCTCCAAGAGACCCAGTACTTC. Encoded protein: CASSSRRGRALQETQYF.

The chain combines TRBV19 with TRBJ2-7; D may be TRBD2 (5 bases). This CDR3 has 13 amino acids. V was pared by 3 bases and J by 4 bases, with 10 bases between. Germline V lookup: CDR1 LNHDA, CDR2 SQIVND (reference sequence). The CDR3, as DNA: TGTGCCAGTAGTATGGGGAGAGGTTACGAGCAGTACTTC. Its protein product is CASSMGRGYEQYF.

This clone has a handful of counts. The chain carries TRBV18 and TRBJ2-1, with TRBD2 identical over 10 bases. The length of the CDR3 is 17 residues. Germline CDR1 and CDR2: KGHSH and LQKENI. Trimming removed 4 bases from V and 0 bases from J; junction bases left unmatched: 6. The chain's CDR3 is CASSLTASGSSYNEQFF. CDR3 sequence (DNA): TGTGCCAGCTCACTCACGGCTAGCGGGAGCTCCTACAATGAGCAGTTCTTC.

The chain's CDR3 is CASHRTSGSNTGELFF. In nucleotides, the CDR3 is TGTGCCAGTCATAGGACTAGCGGGAGTAACACCGGGGAGCTGTTTTTT. The chain couples TRBV18 to TRBJ2-2; 13 bases match TRBD2. V shed 9 bases, J shed 2 bases, and the junction held 6 bases outside the gene matches. There are 16 residues in the CDR3. Germline CDR1 KGHSH, CDR2 LQKENI.

CDR3 amino acids: CASSVTGDTQYF. CDR3 bases: TGTGCCAGCAGTGTCACAGGGGATACGCAGTATTTT. V is TRBV28 and J is TRBJ2-3, with D perhaps matching TRBD1 (6 bases). The CDR3 is made up of 12 amino acids. V dropped 5 bases and J dropped 6 bases, with 9 bases sitting between them. Germline values: CDR1 MDHEN, CDR2 SYDVKM.

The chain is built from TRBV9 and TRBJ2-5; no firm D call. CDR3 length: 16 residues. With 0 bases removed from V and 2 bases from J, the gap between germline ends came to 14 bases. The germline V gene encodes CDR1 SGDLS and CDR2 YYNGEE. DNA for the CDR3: TGTGCCAGCAGCGTAGCCCCCGGTAACCTTCAAGAGACCCAGTACTTC. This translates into CASSVAPGNLQETQYF.

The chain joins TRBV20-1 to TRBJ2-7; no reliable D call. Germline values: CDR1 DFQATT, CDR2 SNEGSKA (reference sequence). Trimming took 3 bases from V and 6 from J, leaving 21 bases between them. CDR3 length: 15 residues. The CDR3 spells CSASPILYNRGEQYF. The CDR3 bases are TGCAGTGCTAGTCCCATCCTTTACAATAGAGGCGAGCAGTACTTC.

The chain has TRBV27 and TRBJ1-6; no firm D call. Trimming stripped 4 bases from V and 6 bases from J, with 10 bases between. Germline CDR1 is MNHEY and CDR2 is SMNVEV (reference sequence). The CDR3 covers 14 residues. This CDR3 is CASSSMGVNSPLHF. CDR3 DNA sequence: TGTGCCAGCAGTTCCATGGGAGTTAATTCACCCCTCCACTTT.

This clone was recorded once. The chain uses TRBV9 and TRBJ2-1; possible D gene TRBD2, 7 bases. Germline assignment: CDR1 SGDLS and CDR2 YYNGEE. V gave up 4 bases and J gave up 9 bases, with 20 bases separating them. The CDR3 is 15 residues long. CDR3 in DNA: TGTGCCAGCAGCCCTCGGAGGGGGGGCGAGTTTGAGCAGTTCTTC. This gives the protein CASSPRRGGEFEQFF.

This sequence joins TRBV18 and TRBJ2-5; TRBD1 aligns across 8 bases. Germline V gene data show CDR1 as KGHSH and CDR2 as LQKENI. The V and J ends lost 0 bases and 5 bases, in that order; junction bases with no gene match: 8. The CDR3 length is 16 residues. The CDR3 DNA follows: TGTGCCAGCTCACCACCCCCGGCAGGGGGCGCGGAGACCCAGTACTTC. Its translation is CASSPPPAGGAETQYF.

CDR3 DNA: TGTGCCAGCAGCCAAGGGGGTTGGGGGGCTGAAGCTTTCTTT. Translation: CASSQGGWGAEAFF. The V and J genes are TRBV4-2 and TRBJ1-1; possible D gene TRBD1, 5 bases. This CDR3 has 14 amino acids. V gave up 1 base and J gave up 6 bases, with 12 bases separating them. The germline gives CDR1 LGHNA, CDR2 YNFKEQ.

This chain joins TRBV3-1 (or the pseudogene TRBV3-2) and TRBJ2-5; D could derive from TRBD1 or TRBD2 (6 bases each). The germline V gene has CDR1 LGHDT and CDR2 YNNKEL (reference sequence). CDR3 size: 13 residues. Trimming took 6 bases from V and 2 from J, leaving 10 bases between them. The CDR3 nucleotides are TGTGCCAGCAGTGGAGGGGGGCAAGAGACCCAGTACTTC. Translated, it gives CASSGGGQETQYF.